This T cell receptor beta chain came from a study of technical replicates of blood from a few donors. Sequencing used immunoSEQ multiplex PCR; TCRdb keeps in-frame clones, though not all of them. This sample yields 65,000 to 90,000 clones, of which more than 85% are seen a single time; about 4.7% belongs to the top ten. Germline V gene lookup returns CDR1 MNHEY and CDR2 SVGAGI. CDR3 length: 15 amino acids. V lost 2 bases, J lost 6 bases, and 17 bases lay in between. V is TRBV6-5 and J is TRBJ2-7; D is perhaps TRBD2 (6 bases). This receptor was taken from a human donor in good health. Some clones in this sample may be carry-over from other donors' samples. Specimen: PBMCs. CDR3 sequence: CASSYPRGRKVEQYF. The CDR3 DNA reads as TGTGCCAGCAGTTACCCGCGGGGCCGGAAAGTCGAGCAGTACTTC.